Here is one TCR beta chain with its context. The data derive from a study of blood T cell repertoires in COVID-19. As for the study in general: Sites in the United States, Italy and Spain provided acute and convalescent COVID-19 samples. Sample material is recorded as cDNA or gDNA derived from T cells, B-cell-depleted T cells, or PBMCs.

Germline-derived CDR1 and CDR2 are SGDLS and YYNGEE. After removal of 0 bases from V and 3 bases from J, the junction contained 9 bases not matched to a gene. This CDR3 contains 17 residues. Authors' data handling: Amplifying reference gene primers gave estimates of nucleated cell counts. Some clones are missing from TCRdb's copy, which holds only in-frame ones; the method was immunoSEQ multiplex PCR. The D gene and trimming were derived from the DNA, and the V and J assignments and clone size from that table. Of over 130,000 clones listed, about 86% are singletons. This chain connects TRBV9 to TRBJ2-3; 8 bases line up with TRBD2. This clonotype was sampled from a man between 65 and 79 years old with acute or convalescent COVID-19. Sequencing used peripheral blood. In DNA form, the CDR3 reads TGTGCCAGCAGCGTAGCCAGCGGGAGAGGGAGGACAGATACGCAGTATTTT. Its protein is CASSVASGRGRTDTQYF.